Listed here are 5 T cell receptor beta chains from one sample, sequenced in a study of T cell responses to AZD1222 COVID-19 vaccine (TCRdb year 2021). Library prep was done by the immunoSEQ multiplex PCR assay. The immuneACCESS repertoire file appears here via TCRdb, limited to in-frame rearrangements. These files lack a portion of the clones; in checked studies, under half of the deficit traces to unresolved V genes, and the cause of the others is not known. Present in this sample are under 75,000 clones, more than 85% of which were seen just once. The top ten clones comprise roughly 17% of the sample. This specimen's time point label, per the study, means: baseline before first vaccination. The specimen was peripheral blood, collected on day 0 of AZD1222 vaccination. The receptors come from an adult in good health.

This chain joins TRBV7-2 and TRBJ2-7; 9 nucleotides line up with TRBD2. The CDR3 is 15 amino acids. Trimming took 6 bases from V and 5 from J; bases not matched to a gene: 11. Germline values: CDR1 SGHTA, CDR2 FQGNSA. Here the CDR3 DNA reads TGTGCCAGCAGTACACTCATAGCGGGAGTACACGAGCAGTACTTC. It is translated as CASSTLIAGVHEQYF.

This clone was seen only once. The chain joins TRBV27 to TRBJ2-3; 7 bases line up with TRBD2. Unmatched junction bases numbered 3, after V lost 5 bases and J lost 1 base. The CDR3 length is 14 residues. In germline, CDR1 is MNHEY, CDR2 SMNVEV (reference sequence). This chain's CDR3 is CASSPLAGTDTQYF. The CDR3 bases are TGTGCCAGCAGTCCTCTAGCGGGCACAGATACGCAGTATTTT.

CDR3 DNA sequence: TGCGCCAGCAGCTTTACTAGCGGGAGATCCTACGAGCAGTACTTC. This codes for CASSFTSGRSYEQYF. This sequence joins TRBV5-1 and TRBJ2-7, with 11 bases lining up with TRBD2. V dropped 2 bases and J dropped 1; count of bases not matched to a gene: 2. CDR3 length: 15 residues. Germline values: CDR1 SGHRS, CDR2 YFSETQ.

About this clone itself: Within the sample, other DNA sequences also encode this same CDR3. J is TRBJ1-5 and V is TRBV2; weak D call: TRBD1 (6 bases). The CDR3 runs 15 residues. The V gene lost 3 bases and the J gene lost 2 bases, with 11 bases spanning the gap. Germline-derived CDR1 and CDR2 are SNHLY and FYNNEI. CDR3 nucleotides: TGTGCCAGCAGTGAGGCAGGGGTAGGCAATCAGCCCCAGCATTTT. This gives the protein CASSEAGVGNQPQHF.

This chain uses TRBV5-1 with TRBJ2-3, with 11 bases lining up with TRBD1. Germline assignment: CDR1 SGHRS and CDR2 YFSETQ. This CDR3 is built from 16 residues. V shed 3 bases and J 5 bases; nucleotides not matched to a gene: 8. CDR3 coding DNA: TGCGCCAGCAGCTGGACGGGACAGGGGGACGGAGATACGCAGTATTTT. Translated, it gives CASSWTGQGDGDTQYF. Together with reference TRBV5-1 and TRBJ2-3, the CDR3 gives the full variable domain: KAGVTQTPRYLIKTRGQQVTLSCSPISGHRSVSWYQQTPGQGLQFLFEYFSETQRNKGNFPGRFSGRQFSNSRSEMNVSTLELGDSALYLCASSWTGQGDGDTQYFGPGTRLTVL.